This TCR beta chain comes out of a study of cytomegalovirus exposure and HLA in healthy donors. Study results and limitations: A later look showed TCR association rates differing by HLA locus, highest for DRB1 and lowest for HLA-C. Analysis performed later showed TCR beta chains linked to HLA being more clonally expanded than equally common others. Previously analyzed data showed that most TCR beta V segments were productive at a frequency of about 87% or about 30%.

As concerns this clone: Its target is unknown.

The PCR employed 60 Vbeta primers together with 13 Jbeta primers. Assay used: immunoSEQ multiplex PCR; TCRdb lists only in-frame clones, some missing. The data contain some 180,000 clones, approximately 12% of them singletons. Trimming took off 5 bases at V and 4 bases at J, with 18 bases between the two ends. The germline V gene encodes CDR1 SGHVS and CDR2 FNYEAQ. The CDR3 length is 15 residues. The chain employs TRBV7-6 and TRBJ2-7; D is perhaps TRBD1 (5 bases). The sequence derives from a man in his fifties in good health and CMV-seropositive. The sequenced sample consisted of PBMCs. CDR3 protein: CASSSLKGPVYEQYF. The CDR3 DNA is TGTGCCAGCAGCAGCCTAAAGGGGCCGGTTTACGAGCAGTACTTC.